The table lists the clone carrying this T cell receptor beta chain with many counts. These data come from a study of T cells in Graves' hyperthyroidism and ophthalmopathy. There were TCR beta CDR3 regions amplified from RNA transcripts. An initial round of RT-PCR targeting the TCR CDR3 relied on the HTBI primer set. TCRdb called the multiplex PCR reads again in MiXCR, with one record for every CDR3 protein. The sample has 340,000 or so distinct CDR3 sequences, around a sixth seen once. The PBMCs were taken from under 12 ml of fresh peripheral blood. There are 12 residues in the CDR3. V lost 5 bases and J 6 bases, leaving 13 bases between the germline ends. Germline-derived CDR1 and CDR2 are GTSNPN and SVGIG (reference sequence).

V and J are TRBV30 and TRBJ1-1; TRBD1 might be the D (6 bases). This receptor was obtained from a man aged 25 to 40 with Graves' hyperthyroidism. Sequenced: blood. The CDR3 DNA follows: TGTGCCTGGCGGGACAATCGACCTGAAGCTTTCTTT. As protein: CAWRDNRPEAFF.